A selection of T cell receptor beta chains follows, all from one sample in a study of control samples from healthy donors and cancer patients. Profiled with immunoSEQ multiplex PCR; TCRdb holds only in-frame clones, not every one. The sample consists of 60,000 to 75,000 clones, over 85% of them appearing once. What was sequenced was PBMCs. All receptors come from a man in his sixties with colorectal cancer. The CDR3 runs from the conserved cysteine through the conserved F or W. Fields, in order: J gene, D gene, V gene, clone size, CDR3 protein, CDR3 DNA. A D gene is named only where the DNA matches it firmly. A row's size may be missing; if present it is once, few, many or a size class.

j_call: TRBJ1-2
d_call: .
v_call: TRBV18
clone_size: .
cdr3_aa: CASSPGGFDYGYTF
cdr3_nt: TGTGCCAGCTCACCTGGGGGTTTTGACTATGGCTACACCTTC

j_call: TRBJ2-4
d_call: .
v_call: TRBV19
clone_size: .
cdr3_aa: CASSATSLGDIQYF
cdr3_nt: TGTGCCAGTAGCGCAACTAGTTTAGGGGACATTCAGTACTTC

j_call: TRBJ1-6
d_call: .
v_call: TRBV30
clone_size: .
cdr3_aa: CAWSPPGLSVHF
cdr3_nt: TGTGCCTGGAGCCCCCCCGGATTATCCGTCCACTTT

j_call: TRBJ1-4
d_call: .
v_call: TRBV3-1/TRBV3-2
clone_size: .
cdr3_aa: CASSQFFGTNEKLFF
cdr3_nt: TGTGCCAGCAGCCAATTCTTCGGAACTAATGAAAAACTGTTTTTT

j_call: TRBJ2-3
d_call: TRBD2
v_call: TRBV3-1/TRBV3-2
clone_size: .
cdr3_aa: CASTRGASGEVTPITDTQYF
cdr3_nt: TGTGCCAGCACAAGGGGGGCTAGCGGGGAGGTGACCCCTATCACAGATACGCAGTATTTT

j_call: TRBJ2-5
d_call: .
v_call: TRBV5-1
clone_size: .
cdr3_aa: CASSRQGSETQYF
cdr3_nt: TGCGCCAGCAGTAGGCAGGGGTCGGAGACCCAGTACTTC

j_call: TRBJ2-7
d_call: .
v_call: TRBV11-2
clone_size: .
cdr3_aa: CASSFGGPVDEQYF
cdr3_nt: TGTGCCAGCAGCTTTGGGGGGCCAGTCGACGAGCAGTACTTC

j_call: TRBJ2-2
d_call: .
v_call: TRBV25-1
clone_size: .
cdr3_aa: CASSYQTTNTGELFF
cdr3_nt: TGTGCCAGCAGTTACCAGACAACGAACACCGGGGAGCTGTTTTTT

j_call: TRBJ1-6
d_call: .
v_call: TRBV28
clone_size: .
cdr3_aa: CASSLFQLSSPLHF
cdr3_nt: TGTGCCAGCAGTTTATTTCAGCTGAGCTCACCCCTCCACTTT

j_call: TRBJ2-3
d_call: .
v_call: TRBV3-1/TRBV3-2
clone_size: .
cdr3_aa: CASSQARRDTQYF
cdr3_nt: TGTGCCAGCAGCCAGGCTCGCCGGGATACGCAGTATTTT

j_call: TRBJ2-3
d_call: .
v_call: TRBV30
clone_size: few
cdr3_aa: CAWSDGGVPSDTQYF
cdr3_nt: TGTGCCTGGAGTGACGGCGGGGTGCCCTCGGATACGCAGTATTTT

j_call: TRBJ1-6
d_call: .
v_call: TRBV28
clone_size: .
cdr3_aa: CASSRRGQGYSPLHF
cdr3_nt: TGTGCCAGCAGCAGAAGGGGACAAGGCTATTCACCCCTCCACTTT

j_call: TRBJ2-1
d_call: TRBD2
v_call: TRBV4-2
clone_size: once
cdr3_aa: CASSQTLAGLYEQFF
cdr3_nt: TGTGCCAGCAGCCAAACACTAGCGGGGTTGTATGAGCAGTTCTTC

j_call: TRBJ2-1
d_call: TRBD1
v_call: TRBV29-1
clone_size: .
cdr3_aa: CSVRSRDRGQWEQFF
cdr3_nt: TGCAGCGTCCGAAGCAGGGACAGGGGACAATGGGAGCAGTTCTTC

j_call: TRBJ2-5
d_call: .
v_call: TRBV5-5
clone_size: .
cdr3_aa: CASSPRDGGYTTQYF
cdr3_nt: TGTGCCAGCAGCCCACGGGACGGCGGCTACACGACCCAGTACTTC

j_call: TRBJ2-1
d_call: .
v_call: TRBV29-1
clone_size: .
cdr3_aa: CSVEDRGVRGTEQFF
cdr3_nt: TGCAGCGTTGAAGATCGCGGGGTCCGGGGGACGGAGCAGTTCTTC

j_call: TRBJ2-2
d_call: .
v_call: TRBV7-9
clone_size: few
cdr3_aa: CASGGTPGELFF
cdr3_nt: TGTGCCAGCGGAGGGACGCCCGGGGAGCTGTTTTTT

j_call: TRBJ2-3
d_call: TRBD2
v_call: TRBV3-1/TRBV3-2
clone_size: .
cdr3_aa: CASSQVPSGGTKDTQYF
cdr3_nt: TGTGCCAGCAGCCAAGTCCCTAGCGGGGGAACGAAAGATACGCAGTATTTT

j_call: TRBJ2-3
d_call: TRBD2
v_call: TRBV5-1
clone_size: once
cdr3_aa: CASSTSGGNTDTQYF
cdr3_nt: TGCGCCAGCAGCACGAGCGGGGGGAACACAGATACGCAGTATTTT

j_call: TRBJ2-5
d_call: TRBD1
v_call: TRBV7-8
clone_size: .
cdr3_aa: CASSLVPGGFGETQYF
cdr3_nt: TGTGCCAGCAGCTTAGTCCCAGGGGGCTTCGGGGAGACCCAGTACTTC

j_call: TRBJ1-3
d_call: .
v_call: TRBV7-9
clone_size: .
cdr3_aa: CASSTRTARNTIYF
cdr3_nt: TGTGCCAGCAGCACCAGGACGGCAAGAAACACCATATATTTT

j_call: TRBJ1-6
d_call: .
v_call: TRBV7-3
clone_size: .
cdr3_aa: CASSLNGLDSPLHF
cdr3_nt: TGTGCCAGCAGCCTTAATGGGTTAGATTCACCCCTCCACTTT

j_call: TRBJ2-1
d_call: .
v_call: TRBV7-6
clone_size: .
cdr3_aa: CASSLGAGAYNEQFF
cdr3_nt: TGTGCCAGCAGCTTAGGGGCAGGCGCCTACAATGAGCAGTTCTTC

j_call: TRBJ2-7
d_call: .
v_call: TRBV19
clone_size: .
cdr3_aa: CASSIQGPLGEQYF
cdr3_nt: TGTGCCAGTAGTATACAGGGTCCCCTCGGGGAGCAGTACTTC

j_call: TRBJ1-6
d_call: .
v_call: TRBV27
clone_size: .
cdr3_aa: CASSLGLKGFAPLLNSPLHF
cdr3_nt: TGTGCCAGCAGTTTAGGCTTAAAGGGGTTCGCCCCGTTGTTGAATTCACCCCTCCACTTT

j_call: TRBJ2-2
d_call: .
v_call: TRBV21-1
clone_size: .
cdr3_aa: CASRRDHGELFF
cdr3_nt: TGTGCCAGCAGGAGGGACCACGGGGAGCTGTTTTTT

j_call: TRBJ2-1
d_call: TRBD2
v_call: TRBV11-2
clone_size: .
cdr3_aa: CASRLAGAPSFYNEQFF
cdr3_nt: TGTGCCAGCCGGCTAGCGGGGGCCCCGTCGTTCTACAATGAGCAGTTCTTC

j_call: TRBJ1-1
d_call: .
v_call: TRBV5-1
clone_size: .
cdr3_aa: CASRPPVEGTEAFF
cdr3_nt: TGCGCCAGCAGACCTCCGGTAGAGGGTACTGAAGCTTTCTTT

j_call: TRBJ2-3
d_call: .
v_call: TRBV5-1
clone_size: .
cdr3_aa: CASSPRATSRTDTQYF
cdr3_nt: TGCGCCAGCAGCCCGAGGGCCACCTCTCGCACAGATACGCAGTATTTT

j_call: TRBJ2-7
d_call: .
v_call: TRBV19
clone_size: .
cdr3_aa: CASKKQESSYEQYF
cdr3_nt: TGTGCCAGTAAAAAACAGGAGAGCTCCTACGAGCAGTACTTC

j_call: TRBJ1-2
d_call: TRBD1
v_call: TRBV6-5
clone_size: once
cdr3_aa: CASSPDRAGYGYTF
cdr3_nt: TGTGCCAGCAGTCCCGACAGGGCGGGCTATGGCTACACCTTC

j_call: TRBJ2-3
d_call: TRBD2
v_call: TRBV28
clone_size: .
cdr3_aa: CASSDGGATDTQYF
cdr3_nt: TGTGCCAGCAGTGACGGGGGGGCCACAGATACGCAGTATTTT

j_call: TRBJ2-3
d_call: TRBD2
v_call: TRBV3-1/TRBV3-2
clone_size: few
cdr3_aa: CASSRSGRGGPDTQYF
cdr3_nt: TGTGCCAGCAGCCGCTCCGGGAGGGGGGGCCCCGATACGCAGTATTTT

j_call: TRBJ2-7
d_call: .
v_call: TRBV7-2
clone_size: .
cdr3_aa: CASSFVGLSYEQYF
cdr3_nt: TGTGCCAGCAGCTTTGTGGGGCTTTCCTACGAGCAGTACTTC

j_call: TRBJ2-1
d_call: .
v_call: TRBV12-5
clone_size: .
cdr3_aa: CASGLVRGDEQFF
cdr3_nt: TGTGCTAGTGGTTTGGTACGGGGCGATGAGCAGTTCTTC

j_call: TRBJ2-1
d_call: TRBD2
v_call: TRBV9
clone_size: .
cdr3_aa: CASSPGTSGVGEQFF
cdr3_nt: TGTGCCAGCAGCCCAGGGACTAGCGGGGTAGGAGAGCAGTTCTTC

j_call: TRBJ2-3
d_call: TRBD1
v_call: TRBV5-1
clone_size: once
cdr3_aa: CASSLADRGGFTDTQYF
cdr3_nt: TGCGCCAGCAGCTTGGCCGACAGGGGGGGCTTCACAGATACGCAGTATTTT

j_call: TRBJ2-7
d_call: .
v_call: TRBV2
clone_size: .
cdr3_aa: CASSLLEGYEQYF
cdr3_nt: TGTGCCAGCAGTTTACTGGAGGGCTACGAGCAGTACTTC

j_call: TRBJ2-3
d_call: .
v_call: TRBV12-5
clone_size: once
cdr3_aa: CASGLVRDGTSSTDTQYF
cdr3_nt: TGTGCTAGTGGTTTGGTACGGGACGGAACCTCTAGCACAGATACGCAGTATTTT